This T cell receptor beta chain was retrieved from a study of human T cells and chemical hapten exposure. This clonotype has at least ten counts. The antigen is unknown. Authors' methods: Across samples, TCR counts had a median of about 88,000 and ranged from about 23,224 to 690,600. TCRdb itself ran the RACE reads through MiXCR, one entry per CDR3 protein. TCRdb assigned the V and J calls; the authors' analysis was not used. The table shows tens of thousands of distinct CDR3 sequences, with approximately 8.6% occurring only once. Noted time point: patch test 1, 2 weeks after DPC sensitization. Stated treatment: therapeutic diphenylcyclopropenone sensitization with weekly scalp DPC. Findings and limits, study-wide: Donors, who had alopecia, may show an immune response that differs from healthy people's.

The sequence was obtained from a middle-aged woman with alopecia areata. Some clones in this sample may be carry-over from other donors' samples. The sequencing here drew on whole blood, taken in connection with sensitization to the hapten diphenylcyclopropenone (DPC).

In DNA, the CDR3 is TGCGCCAGCAGCGAAGAGGGGCCTCAGGCCAATCAGCCCCAGCATTTT. Residues: CASSEEGPQANQPQHF. The genes are TRBV5-1 and TRBJ1-5, with D tentatively TRBD1 (5 bases). Germline CDR1 SGHRS, CDR2 YFSETQ. CDR3 length: 16 residues. Trimming removed 4 bases at V and 3 bases at J, with 17 bases between.